The clone carrying this T cell receptor beta chain showed up just a few times. The data were taken from a study of blood T cell repertoires in COVID-19. About the research overall: Sources were T cells, B-cell-depleted T cells, or PBMCs; the material itself was cDNA or gDNA.

Libraries were prepared by immunoSEQ multiplex PCR; TCRdb keeps only in-frame clonotypes and omits some of them. The sample shows a few hundred thousand clones, 90% of them seen only once. Germline V gives CDR1 MDHEN, CDR2 SYDVKM. The V and J ends lost 6 bases and 4 bases, in that order; junction bases with no gene match: 7. CDR3 length: 14 residues. This rearrangement joins TRBV28 to TRBJ2-5; TRBD1 matches 8 bases. Sequenced: PBMCs or T cells enriched from blood (not recorded which). This sequence originates from a woman aged 18-29 years with acute COVID-19. CDR3 residues: CASSPTGEVETQYF. The CDR3 DNA reads as TGTGCCAGCAGCCCGACAGGGGAGGTAGAGACCCAGTACTTC.